This TCR beta chain was recorded in a study of blood T cells in healthy people across ages. The use of a sample-barcoded 5' primer and a J-beta primer mix characterized a second PCR of about 7 to 12 cycles. TCRdb reprocessed the 5' RACE reads via MiXCR and lists one record per CDR3 protein. The sample shows about 1.8 million distinct CDR3 sequences, around half of them seen only once. Sequencing was carried out using blood. The origin of this receptor is a woman aged 35 to 49 in good health.

CDR3 sequence: CASSSSGMDTQYF. CDR3 DNA sequence: TGTGCCAGCAGTTCCTCGGGGATGGATACGCAGTATTTT. This chain uses TRBV6-6 with TRBJ2-3; perhaps TRBD2 as D (5 bases). Germline loops: CDR1 MNHNY, CDR2 SVGAGI (reference sequence). V was clipped by 4 bases and J by 6 bases, with 11 bases between them. CDR3 length: 13 amino acids.